Listed below are T cell receptor beta chains from one sample, sequenced in a study of T-cell memory formation after mild COVID-19. TCRdb re-called the 5' RACE reads through MiXCR, storing one row per CDR3 protein. The sample lists around 53,000 distinct CDR3 sequences, less than 15% occurring once. The sample taken for sequencing was PBMCs or a T cell subset sorted from them (not recorded which). Receptors originate from a man aged 18 to 29 who had mild COVID-19 (a few samples of this study predate the infection). Cell type and time point are not known. CDR3s include the opening cysteine and the closing phenylalanine or tryptophan. Fields, in order: J gene, D gene, clone size, V gene, CDR3 DNA, CDR3 protein. The D gene is left open where the match is weak. Size is omitted from some rows. Given values are once, few, many or a class for expanded clones.

TRBJ1-1 TRBD1 . TRBV12-3/TRBV12-4 TGTGCCAGCAGTTTTGGAATGCCCGGACAGGGGGGTGACACTGAAGCTTTCTTT CASSFGMPGQGGDTEAFF
TRBJ2-1 TRBD2 few TRBV29-1 TGCAGCTTCAAGTCGGGGGGCTCCTACAATGAGCAGTTCTTC CSFKSGGSYNEQFF
TRBJ2-1 . many TRBV15 TGTGCCACCAGCAGAGAACCGGGGGTTTACAATGAGCAGTTCTTC CATSREPGVYNEQFF
TRBJ1-5 . many TRBV12-3/TRBV12-4 TGTGCCAGCAGTTTGAGATCGATCGTTGGCGGCAATCAGCCCCAGCATTTT CASSLRSIVGGNQPQHF
TRBJ2-5 TRBD2 many TRBV7-2 TGTGCCAGCAGCTGGACGGCGGGGGTTGGGGAGACCCAGTACTTC CASSWTAGVGETQYF
TRBJ2-3 . many TRBV7-2 TGTGCCAGCAGCTTAGTCCCGCGGGATACGCAGTATTTT CASSLVPRDTQYF
TRBJ1-1 . few TRBV5-1 TGCGCCAGCAGCTTGGTAGGGGTAACTGAAGCTTTCTTT CASSLVGVTEAFF
TRBJ2-3 . . TRBV5-4 TGTGCCAGCAGCCCTTGGGTCAGTGTAGATACGCAGTATTTT CASSPWVSVDTQYF
TRBJ1-2 . . TRBV7-2 TGTGCCAGCTCCCCGCCGGGTGAGCGTGGCTACACCTTC CASSPPGERGYTF
TRBJ1-1 TRBD1 . TRBV29-1 TGCAGCGTGGGAGCGGACAGGCTGGCTTTCTTT CSVGADRLAFF
TRBJ2-5 . many TRBV5-4 TGTGCCAGCAGCTTCGGCGGGGAAGAGACCCAGTACTTC CASSFGGEETQYF
TRBJ2-2 . . TRBV6-5 TGTGCCAGCAGTTCTACTAGCAGCTCCGGGGAGCTGTTTTTT CASSSTSSSGELFF
TRBJ1-1 TRBD1 few TRBV6-2/TRBV6-3 TGTGCCAGCACTGGACAGGGACACACTGAAGCTTTCTTT CASTGQGHTEAFF
TRBJ2-5 . medium-sized TRBV6-2/TRBV6-3 TGTGCCAGCAGCGACAGTCAAGAGACCCAGTACTTC CASSDSQETQYF
TRBJ2-1 . . TRBV6-2/TRBV6-3 TGTGCCAGCACGGTAGACTGGGCAGGTGAGCAGTTCTTC CASTVDWAGEQFF
TRBJ1-6 TRBD1 medium-sized TRBV3-1 TGTGCCAGCAGCCATGGGCCGGGACAGGGGGCGACCTATAATTCACCCCTCCACTTT CASSHGPGQGATYNSPLHF
TRBJ2-3 TRBD2 few TRBV28 TGTGCCAGCCTCCCGAGCGGGGGGTCGACAGATACGCAGTATTTT CASLPSGGSTDTQYF
TRBJ1-1 . . TRBV9 TGTGCCAGCAGCGGCGGAGGGAGTGAAGCTTTCTTT CASSGGGSEAFF
TRBJ2-1 TRBD2 few TRBV19 TGTGCCAGTATGTTAGCGGGGGGGATCGATGAGCAGTTCTTC CASMLAGGIDEQFF
TRBJ2-5 . many TRBV12-3/TRBV12-4 TGTGCCAGCAGTCCTACTAGGACGTCAGAGACCCAGTACTTC CASSPTRTSETQYF
TRBJ1-1 . many TRBV20-1 TGCAGCGCGGAGGGGTTTGGTGAAGCTTTCTTT CSAEGFGEAFF
TRBJ1-1 . . TRBV19 TGTGCCAGTAGTATCTTACAGAACACTGAAGCTTTCTTT CASSILQNTEAFF
TRBJ1-4 . . TRBV21-1 TGTGCCAGCAGCAAAGCAGGGGACATAGCTTCAAATGAAAAACTGTTTTTT CASSKAGDIASNEKLFF
TRBJ2-2 . many TRBV5-1 TGCGCCAGCAGCTTGCGTGACAGGAGATCCGGGGAGCTGTTTTTT CASSLRDRRSGELFF
TRBJ1-1 . few TRBV5-1 TGCGCCAGCAGCCGCGACAGTGAAGCTTTCTTT CASSRDSEAFF
TRBJ1-2 TRBD1 few TRBV20-1 TGCAGTGCTTCAACCGGGACAGTTACCTATGGCTACACCTTC CSASTGTVTYGYTF
TRBJ1-1 . few TRBV7-2 TGTGCCAGCAGCCCCCCCGGACAGTTATACACTGAAGCTTTCTTT CASSPPGQLYTEAFF
TRBJ1-2 . . TRBV27 TGTGCCAGCAGTTGGGGGCGCAACTATGGCTACACCTTC CASSWGRNYGYTF
TRBJ1-4 . . TRBV6-5 TGTGCCAGCAGCGATACGGGACGGAGCCGTCTCAAACTGTTTTTT CASSDTGRSRLKLFF
TRBJ1-1 . . TRBV28 TGTGCCAGCAGTGGGACGGCATTGAACACTGAAGCTTTCTTT CASSGTALNTEAFF
TRBJ1-2 . few TRBV7-8 TGTGCCAGCAGCCTCCGGGCCAGCCCCGTCTATGGCTACACCTTC CASSLRASPVYGYTF
TRBJ1-5 TRBD1 . TRBV12-3/TRBV12-4 TGTGCCAGCAGTCAGGACAGGGGGCTTCAGCCCCAGCATTTT CASSQDRGLQPQHF
TRBJ1-1 TRBD1 . TRBV5-6 TGTGCCAGCCGAAGGAGACAGGGGGCTGCAGCTTTCTTT CASRRRQGAAAFF
TRBJ2-3 TRBD2 many TRBV20-1 TGCAGTGCTGCAGACAGCGGGGGGGCGGGAGATACGCAGTATTTT CSAADSGGAGDTQYF
TRBJ1-5 TRBD1 . TRBV12-3/TRBV12-4 TGTGCCAGCAGTGTCAGGGGGCCAAGCAATCAGCCCCAGCATTTT CASSVRGPSNQPQHF
TRBJ1-4 . few TRBV7-2 TGTGCCAGCAGCCCCTCCGGGACGGTTAATGAAAAACTGTTTTTT CASSPSGTVNEKLFF
TRBJ2-7 . . TRBV4-2 TGTGCCAGCAGCCAAGCTGCTTCGAGGTCTCACGAGCAGTACTTC CASSQAASRSHEQYF
TRBJ1-5 TRBD1 many TRBV27 TGTGCCAGCAGCAAGGGACAGGGTGGGTCGCCCCAGCATTTT CASSKGQGGSPQHF
TRBJ2-5 . . TRBV20-1 TGCAGTGCTAAGGGACCTGGGGAGACCCAGTACTTC CSAKGPGETQYF
TRBJ2-3 TRBD2 . TRBV20-1 TGCAGTGCTAGTCCCAGGGCCGGGAGGCGTTACGATACGCAGTATTTT CSASPRAGRRYDTQYF
TRBJ1-6 TRBD1 few TRBV7-9 TGTGCCAGCAGCTCGAGCGGGACAGCATATAATTCACCCCTCCACTTT CASSSSGTAYNSPLHF
TRBJ2-2 TRBD2 medium-sized TRBV24-1 TGTGCCACCGCGCCCTACGGGGGGATCACCGGGGAGCTGTTTTTT CATAPYGGITGELFF
TRBJ1-2 . many TRBV7-8 TGTGCCAGCAGCTTACAGGGACTCTACTATGGCTACACCTTC CASSLQGLYYGYTF
TRBJ2-7 TRBD1 . TRBV29-1 TGCAGCGTTGAGACAGGGGTGACCTACGAGCAGTACTTC CSVETGVTYEQYF
TRBJ2-6 TRBD1 . TRBV9 TGTGCCAGCAGCGTAGCGTACGTTACGGGACAGGGACTTTATGGGGCCAACGTCCTGACTTTC CASSVAYVTGQGLYGANVLTF
TRBJ2-5 . medium-sized TRBV5-1 TGCGCCAGCAGCTGGAGAGGGACGCGTCAAGAGACCCAGTACTTC CASSWRGTRQETQYF
TRBJ2-6 TRBD1 many TRBV4-3 TGCGCCAGCAGCCAAGAGGGACAGTCTGGGGCCAACGTCCTGACTTTC CASSQEGQSGANVLTF
TRBJ1-6 . few TRBV6-1 TGTGCCAGCAGTGAAACGGGTGGTTCACCCCTCCACTTT CASSETGGSPLHF
TRBJ1-1 . many TRBV4-1 TGCGCCAGCAGCCAAAGGGCCCTGAACACTGAAGCTTTCTTT CASSQRALNTEAFF
TRBJ1-6 . . TRBV3-1 TGTGCCAGCAGCCAAGGATATGGCAGGAATTCACCCCTCCACTTT CASSQGYGRNSPLHF
TRBJ2-6 . . TRBV7-8 TGTGCCAGCAGCTTACCCCGACGGTACTCTGGGGCCAACGTCCTGACTTTC CASSLPRRYSGANVLTF
TRBJ2-5 TRBD2 many TRBV20-1 TGCAGTGCTCCGGGGGGGGAAGAGACCCAGTACTTC CSAPGGEETQYF
TRBJ1-1 . . TRBV18 TGTGCCAGCCGGTCAGGGCTCAGACCTATGAACACTGAAGCTTTCTTT CASRSGLRPMNTEAFF
TRBJ1-5 . few TRBV7-9 TGTGCCAGCAGCGCCGACATCCCGGTGGGGCGGCCCCAGCATTTT CASSADIPVGRPQHF
TRBJ1-6 . . TRBV7-8 TGTGCCAGCAGCTTAGTTGGGGTGCGATCACCCCTCCACTTT CASSLVGVRSPLHF
TRBJ2-5 . . TRBV15 TGTGCCACCAGCAGAGATGGGAGGCAGGGGGGGACCCAGTACTTC CATSRDGRQGGTQYF
TRBJ2-1 . many TRBV28 TGTGCCAGCAGTTCCTCCGGGACCAGGCGCTCCTACAATGAGCAGTTCTTC CASSSSGTRRSYNEQFF
TRBJ2-5 TRBD2 many TRBV4-3 TGCGCCAGCAGCCAAGAGTTCGCGGGGGGGCCAGAGACCCAGTACTTC CASSQEFAGGPETQYF